This is a list of T cell receptor beta chains from one sample in a study of radiation and T cells in renal cell carcinoma. The table came from immunoSEQ multiplex PCR; TCRdb's copy has only in-frame clones and leaves some out. Among tens of thousands of clones listed, 80% were seen once. The sample here was blood, taken from a patient whose treatment included radiotherapy and nephrectomy. The receptors here all came from an older woman with renal cell carcinoma. CDR3s include the opening cysteine and the closing phenylalanine or tryptophan. Each record gives: V gene, clone size, J gene, D gene, CDR3 protein, CDR3 DNA. A D gene is named only where the DNA matches it firmly. Part of the rows lack a size; the others show once, few, many or a class for expanded clones.

v_gene: TRBV19; abundance: -; j_gene: TRBJ2-6; d_gene: -; CDR3aa: CASSIPGSGANVLTF; CDR3nt: TGTGCCAGTAGTATCCCGGGCTCTGGGGCCAACGTCCTGACTTTC
v_gene: TRBV6-1; abundance: -; j_gene: TRBJ2-5; d_gene: -; CDR3aa: CASSPHREETQYF; CDR3nt: TGTGCCAGCTCACCGCACAGGGAAGAGACCCAGTACTTC
v_gene: TRBV19; abundance: once; j_gene: TRBJ1-2; d_gene: TRBD1; CDR3aa: CASDSTGGSYGYTF; CDR3nt: TGTGCCAGTGATTCGACAGGGGGTAGCTATGGCTACACCTTC
v_gene: TRBV5-1; abundance: -; j_gene: TRBJ2-7; d_gene: TRBD2; CDR3aa: CASSLEPGGSEQYF; CDR3nt: TGCGCCAGCAGCTTGGAGCCGGGAGGGTCCGAGCAGTACTTC
v_gene: TRBV5-1; abundance: -; j_gene: TRBJ2-3; d_gene: TRBD2; CDR3aa: CASKPAGVADTQYF; CDR3nt: TGCGCCAGCAAACCAGCGGGGGTAGCAGATACGCAGTATTTT
v_gene: TRBV6-5; abundance: -; j_gene: TRBJ1-2; d_gene: TRBD1; CDR3aa: CASSRPTGLDGYTF; CDR3nt: TGTGCCAGCAGTCGTCCGACAGGGCTCGATGGCTACACCTTC
v_gene: TRBV6-1; abundance: -; j_gene: TRBJ1-2; d_gene: -; CDR3aa: CASSPTPYYGYTF; CDR3nt: TGTGCCAGCAGCCCAACCCCCTACTATGGCTACACCTTC
v_gene: TRBV10-1; abundance: -; j_gene: TRBJ2-7; d_gene: -; CDR3aa: CASSESRSSYEQYF; CDR3nt: TGCGCCAGCAGTGAGTCTAGAAGCTCCTACGAGCAGTACTTC
v_gene: TRBV5-1; abundance: -; j_gene: TRBJ2-3; d_gene: -; CDR3aa: CASSLEGTDTQYF; CDR3nt: TGCGCCAGCAGCTTGGAAGGCACAGATACGCAGTATTTT
v_gene: TRBV7-3; abundance: -; j_gene: TRBJ2-2; d_gene: -; CDR3aa: CATTLPGLGELFF; CDR3nt: TGTGCCACCACACTCCCGGGGCTCGGGGAGCTGTTTTTT
v_gene: TRBV7-2; abundance: -; j_gene: TRBJ2-1; d_gene: -; CDR3aa: CASSSSLDSANEQFF; CDR3nt: TGTGCCAGCAGCTCTTCCCTGGACTCCGCCAATGAGCAGTTCTTC
v_gene: TRBV23-1; abundance: few; j_gene: TRBJ1-2; d_gene: -; CDR3aa: CASSHYGWGNYGYTF; CDR3nt: TGCGCCAGCAGTCATTATGGCTGGGGGAACTATGGCTACACCTTC
v_gene: TRBV6-4; abundance: once; j_gene: TRBJ1-6; d_gene: TRBD1; CDR3aa: CASRGQGYNSPLHF; CDR3nt: TGTGCCAGCAGGGGACAGGGGTATAATTCACCCCTCCACTTT
v_gene: TRBV5-1; abundance: once; j_gene: TRBJ2-5; d_gene: -; CDR3aa: CASSLGRVEAQYF; CDR3nt: TGCGCCAGCAGCTTGGGCAGGGTCGAGGCCCAGTACTTC
v_gene: TRBV5-4; abundance: -; j_gene: TRBJ1-1; d_gene: TRBD1; CDR3aa: CASSDGSPGQGRTEAFF; CDR3nt: TGTGCCAGCAGCGACGGCTCCCCGGGACAGGGGAGGACTGAAGCTTTCTTT
v_gene: TRBV18; abundance: once; j_gene: TRBJ2-1; d_gene: TRBD2; CDR3aa: CASSEGLAGAEQFF; CDR3nt: TGTGCCAGCTCTGAAGGGCTAGCGGGAGCTGAGCAGTTCTTC
v_gene: TRBV19; abundance: -; j_gene: TRBJ2-7; d_gene: -; CDR3aa: CASSIGWGRYEQYF; CDR3nt: TGTGCCAGTAGTATAGGTTGGGGGCGTTACGAGCAGTACTTC
v_gene: TRBV5-5; abundance: -; j_gene: TRBJ1-6; d_gene: -; CDR3aa: CASSLRTEIGPPLHF; CDR3nt: TGTGCCAGCAGCTTAAGGACGGAGATAGGTCCACCCCTCCACTTT
v_gene: TRBV6-5; abundance: once; j_gene: TRBJ2-3; d_gene: -; CDR3aa: CATQPWGEGTQYF; CDR3nt: TGTGCCACGCAACCTTGGGGGGAAGGTACGCAGTATTTT
v_gene: TRBV11-2; abundance: once; j_gene: TRBJ2-7; d_gene: -; CDR3aa: CASSTPRGAFSEQYF; CDR3nt: TGTGCCAGCAGCACCCCGAGGGGGGCCTTTTCCGAGCAGTACTTC
v_gene: TRBV5-8; abundance: -; j_gene: TRBJ1-1; d_gene: -; CDR3aa: CASSLSRDAEAFF; CDR3nt: TGTGCCAGCAGCTTGTCCAGAGACGCTGAAGCTTTCTTT
v_gene: TRBV7-9; abundance: -; j_gene: TRBJ2-3; d_gene: -; CDR3aa: CASSLGAISTDTQYF; CDR3nt: TGTGCCAGCAGCTTAGGGGCTATTAGCACAGATACGCAGTATTTT
v_gene: TRBV6-5; abundance: -; j_gene: TRBJ2-1; d_gene: -; CDR3aa: CASSDPPGHNEQFF; CDR3nt: TGTGCCAGCAGTGACCCGCCGGGTCACAATGAGCAGTTCTTC
v_gene: TRBV6-5; abundance: -; j_gene: TRBJ1-6; d_gene: -; CDR3aa: CASSYSPRLGNSPLHF; CDR3nt: TGTGCCAGCAGTTACTCCCCCCGGCTTGGTAATTCACCCCTCCACTTT
v_gene: TRBV19; abundance: -; j_gene: TRBJ2-7; d_gene: -; CDR3aa: CASSIERASSYEQYF; CDR3nt: TGTGCCAGTAGTATAGAACGGGCCAGCTCCTACGAGCAGTACTTC
v_gene: TRBV5-6; abundance: few; j_gene: TRBJ1-5; d_gene: TRBD1; CDR3aa: CASSYGQGSNQPQHF; CDR3nt: TGTGCCAGCAGCTACGGACAGGGTAGCAATCAGCCCCAGCATTTT
v_gene: TRBV16; abundance: -; j_gene: TRBJ1-1; d_gene: -; CDR3aa: CASSQSGVNTEAFF; CDR3nt: TGTGCCAGCAGCCAATCAGGGGTGAACACTGAAGCTTTCTTT
v_gene: TRBV10-3; abundance: -; j_gene: TRBJ2-7; d_gene: -; CDR3aa: CAISEAGRYEQYF; CDR3nt: TGTGCCATCAGTGAGGCAGGGAGGTACGAGCAGTACTTC
v_gene: TRBV2; abundance: -; j_gene: TRBJ1-2; d_gene: -; CDR3aa: CASSEGGLNYGYTF; CDR3nt: TGTGCCAGCAGTGAGGGGGGGCTGAACTATGGCTACACCTTC
v_gene: TRBV28; abundance: -; j_gene: TRBJ2-7; d_gene: TRBD2; CDR3aa: CASSIGLALNSYF; CDR3nt: TGTGCCAGCAGTATCGGACTAGCGCTTAATTCGTACTTC